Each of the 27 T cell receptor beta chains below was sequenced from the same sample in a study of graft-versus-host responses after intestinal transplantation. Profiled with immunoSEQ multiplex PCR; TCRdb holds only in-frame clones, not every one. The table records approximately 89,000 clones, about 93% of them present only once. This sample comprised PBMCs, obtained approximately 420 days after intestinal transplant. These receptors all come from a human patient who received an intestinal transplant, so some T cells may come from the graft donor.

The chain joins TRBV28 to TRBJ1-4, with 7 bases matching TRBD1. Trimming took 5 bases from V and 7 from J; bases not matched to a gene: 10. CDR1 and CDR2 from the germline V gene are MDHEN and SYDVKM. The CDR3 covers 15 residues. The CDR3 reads CASSPPGRGGEKLFF. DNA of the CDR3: TGTGCCAGCAGTCCCCCCGGCAGGGGGGGTGAAAAACTGTTTTTT.

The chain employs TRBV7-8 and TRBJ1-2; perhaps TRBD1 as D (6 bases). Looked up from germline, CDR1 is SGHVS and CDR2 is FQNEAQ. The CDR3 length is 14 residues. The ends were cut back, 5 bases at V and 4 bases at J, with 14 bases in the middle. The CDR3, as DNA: TGTGCCAGCAGCCACGGGGGGGGCGTCTATGGCTACACCTTC. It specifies CASSHGGGVYGYTF.

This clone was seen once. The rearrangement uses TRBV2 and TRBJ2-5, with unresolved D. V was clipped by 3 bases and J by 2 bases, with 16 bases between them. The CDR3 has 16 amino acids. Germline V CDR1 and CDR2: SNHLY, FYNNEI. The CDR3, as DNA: TGTGCCAGCAGTGATGTCAGGACCGCTGATCAAGAGACCCAGTACTTC. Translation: CASSDVRTADQETQYF.

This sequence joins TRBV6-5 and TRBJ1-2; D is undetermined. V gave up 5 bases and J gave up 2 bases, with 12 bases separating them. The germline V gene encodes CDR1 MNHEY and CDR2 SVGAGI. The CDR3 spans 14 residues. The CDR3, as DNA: TGTGCCAGCAGTCAGGCGGGGTGGAACTATGGCTACACCTTC. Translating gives CASSQAGWNYGYTF.

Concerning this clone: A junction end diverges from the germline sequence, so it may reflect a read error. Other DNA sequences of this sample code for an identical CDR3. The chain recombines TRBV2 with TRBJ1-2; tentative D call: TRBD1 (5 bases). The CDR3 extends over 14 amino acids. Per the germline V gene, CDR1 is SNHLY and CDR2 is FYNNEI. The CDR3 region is CASSWTRNNYGYTF. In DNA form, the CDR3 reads TGTGCTAGCAGTTGGACACGGAACAACTATGGCTACACCTTC.

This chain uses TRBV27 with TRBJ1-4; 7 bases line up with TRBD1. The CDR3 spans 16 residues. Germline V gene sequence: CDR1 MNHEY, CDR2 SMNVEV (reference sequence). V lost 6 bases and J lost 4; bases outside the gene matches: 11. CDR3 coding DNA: TGTGCCAGCAGCTCGCGACAGGGAGCGAGTAATGAAAAACTGTTTTTT. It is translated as CASSSRQGASNEKLFF.

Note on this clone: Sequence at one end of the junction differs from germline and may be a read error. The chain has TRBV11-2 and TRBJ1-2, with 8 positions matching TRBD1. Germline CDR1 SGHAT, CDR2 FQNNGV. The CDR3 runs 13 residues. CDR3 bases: TGTGCCAGCAGCCTAGACAGGGGCTATGGCTACACCTTC. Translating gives CASSLDRGYGYTF.

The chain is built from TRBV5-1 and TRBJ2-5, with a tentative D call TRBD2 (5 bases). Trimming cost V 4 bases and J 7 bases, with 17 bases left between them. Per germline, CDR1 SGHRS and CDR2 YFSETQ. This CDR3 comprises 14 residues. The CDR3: CASSLTRAVGTQYF. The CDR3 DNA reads TGCGCCAGCAGCCTCACTAGGGCGGTGGGGACCCAGTACTTC.

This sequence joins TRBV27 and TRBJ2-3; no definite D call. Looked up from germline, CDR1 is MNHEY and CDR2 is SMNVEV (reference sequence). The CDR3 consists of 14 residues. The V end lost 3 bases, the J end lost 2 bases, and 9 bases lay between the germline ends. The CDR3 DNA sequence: TGTGCCAGCAGTTTTTCGGGTCACACAGATACGCAGTATTTT. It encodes CASSFSGHTDTQYF.

CDR3 sequence (DNA): TGTGCCAGCAGCCCCCGGGACAGGGATAACAATGAGCAGTTCTTC. Translated, it gives CASSPRDRDNNEQFF. The chain has TRBV9 and TRBJ2-1; 9 bases match TRBD1. V lost 4 bases and J lost 5; bases outside the gene matches: 7. CDR3 length: 15 residues. The germline V gene encodes CDR1 SGDLS and CDR2 YYNGEE.

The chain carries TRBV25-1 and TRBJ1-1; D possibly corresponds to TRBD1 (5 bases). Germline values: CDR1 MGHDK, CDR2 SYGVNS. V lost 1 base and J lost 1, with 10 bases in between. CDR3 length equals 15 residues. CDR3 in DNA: TGTGCCAGCAGTGAATGGGGGGGTGAGAACACTGAAGCTTTCTTT. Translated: CASSEWGGENTEAFF.

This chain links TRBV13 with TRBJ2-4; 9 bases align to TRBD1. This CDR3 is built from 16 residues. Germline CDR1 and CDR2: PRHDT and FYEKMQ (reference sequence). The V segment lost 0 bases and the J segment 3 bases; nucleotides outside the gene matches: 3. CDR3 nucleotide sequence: TGTGCCAGCAGCTTAGGCAGGACAGGGGTCAAAAACATTCAGTACTTC. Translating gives CASSLGRTGVKNIQYF.

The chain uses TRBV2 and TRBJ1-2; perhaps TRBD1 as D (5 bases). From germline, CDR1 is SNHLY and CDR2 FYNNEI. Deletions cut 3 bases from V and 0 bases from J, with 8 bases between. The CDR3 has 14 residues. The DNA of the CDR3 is TGTGCCAGCAGTGAGACAGCTACTAACTATGGCTACACCTTC. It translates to CASSETATNYGYTF.

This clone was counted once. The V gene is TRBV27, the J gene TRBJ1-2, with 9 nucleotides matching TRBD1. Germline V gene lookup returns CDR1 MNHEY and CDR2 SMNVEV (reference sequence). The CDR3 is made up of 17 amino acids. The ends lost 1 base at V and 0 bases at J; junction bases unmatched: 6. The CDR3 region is CASSLWGQGGPNYGYTF. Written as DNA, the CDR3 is TGTGCCAGCAGTTTATGGGGACAGGGAGGGCCTAACTATGGCTACACCTTC.

CDR3 DNA: TGCGCCAGCAGTCTTATAGGACTAGCGGGGGTCTCAAATCAGCAGTTCTTC. It is translated as CASSLIGLAGVSNQQFF. The chain links TRBV10-2 to TRBJ2-1; 13 bases fit TRBD2. There are 17 residues in the CDR3. Trimming removed 5 bases from V and 11 bases from J; junction bases left unmatched: 15. In germline, CDR1 is WSHSY, CDR2 SAAADI.

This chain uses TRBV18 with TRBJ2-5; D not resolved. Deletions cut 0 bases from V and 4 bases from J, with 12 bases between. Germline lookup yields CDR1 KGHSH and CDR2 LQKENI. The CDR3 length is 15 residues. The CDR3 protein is CASSPPYPSRETQYF. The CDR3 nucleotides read TGTGCCAGCTCACCACCGTATCCATCGAGAGAGACCCAGTACTTC. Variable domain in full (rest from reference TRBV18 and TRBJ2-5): NAGVMQNPRHLVRRRGQEARLRCSPMKGHSHVYWYRQLPEEGLKFMVYLQKENIIDESGMPKERFSAEFPKEGPSILRIQQVVRGDSAAYFCASSPPYPSRETQYFGPGTRLLVL.

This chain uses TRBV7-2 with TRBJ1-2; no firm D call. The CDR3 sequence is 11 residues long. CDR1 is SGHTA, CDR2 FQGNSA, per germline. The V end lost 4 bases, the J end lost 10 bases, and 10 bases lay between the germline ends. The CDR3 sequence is CASSSEIDYTF. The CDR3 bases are TGTGCCAGCAGCTCCGAAATCGACTACACCTTC.

The CDR3 is CASSLDRVTPLHF. The CDR3 DNA is TGCGCCAGCAGCTTGGACAGGGTAACACCCCTCCACTTT. This chain links TRBV5-1 with TRBJ1-6, with D possibly matching TRBD1 (6 bases). The V and J ends lost 0 bases and 11 bases respectively, with 9 bases between them. The germline V gene has CDR1 SGHRS and CDR2 YFSETQ. This CDR3 contains 13 residues. Supplemented by reference TRBV5-1 and TRBJ1-6, the full variable domain reads KAGVTQTPRYLIKTRGQQVTLSCSPISGHRSVSWYQQTPGQGLQFLFEYFSETQRNKGNFPGRFSGRQFSNSRSEMNVSTLELGDSALYLCASSLDRVTPLHFGNGTRLTVT.

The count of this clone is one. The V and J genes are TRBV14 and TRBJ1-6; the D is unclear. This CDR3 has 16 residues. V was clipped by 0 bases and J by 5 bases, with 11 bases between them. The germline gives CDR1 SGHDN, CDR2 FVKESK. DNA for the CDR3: TGTGCCAGCAGCCAAGATCGGGCCCAGAATAATTCACCCCTCCACTTT. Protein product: CASSQDRAQNNSPLHF.

The CDR3 DNA sequence: TGTGCCACCAGCAGAGATCCAGGACCTGAAAAACTGTTTTTT. It translates to CATSRDPGPEKLFF. The chain has TRBV15 and TRBJ1-4, with D hard to call. This CDR3 spans 14 amino acids. Trimming removed 0 bases at V and 7 bases at J, with 9 bases between. In germline, CDR1 is LNHNV, CDR2 YYDKDF (reference sequence).

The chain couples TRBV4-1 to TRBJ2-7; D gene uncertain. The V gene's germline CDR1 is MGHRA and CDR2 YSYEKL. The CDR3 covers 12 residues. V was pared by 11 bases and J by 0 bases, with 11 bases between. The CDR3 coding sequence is TGCGCCCTTCGAGCCATCTCCTACGAGCAGTACTTC. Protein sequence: CALRAISYEQYF.

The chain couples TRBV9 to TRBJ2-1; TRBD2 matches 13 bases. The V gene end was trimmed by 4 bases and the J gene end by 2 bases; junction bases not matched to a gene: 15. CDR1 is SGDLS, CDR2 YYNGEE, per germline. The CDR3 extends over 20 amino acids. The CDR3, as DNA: TGTGCCAGCAGCCCGCGACTAGCGGGGGGCCACCTGCTAGCCTACAATGAGCAGTTCTTC. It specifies CASSPRLAGGHLLAYNEQFF.

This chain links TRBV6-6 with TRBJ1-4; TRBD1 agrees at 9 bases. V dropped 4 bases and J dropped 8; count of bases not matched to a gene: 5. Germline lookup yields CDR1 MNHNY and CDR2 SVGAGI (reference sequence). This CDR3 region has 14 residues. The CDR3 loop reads CASSWGTGREKLFF. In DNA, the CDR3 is TGTGCCAGCAGTTGGGGGACAGGGAGGGAAAAACTGTTTTTT.

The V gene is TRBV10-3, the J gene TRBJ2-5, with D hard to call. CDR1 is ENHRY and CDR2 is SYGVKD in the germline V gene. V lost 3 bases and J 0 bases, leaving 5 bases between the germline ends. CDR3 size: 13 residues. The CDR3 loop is CAISDRDQETQYF. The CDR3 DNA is TGTGCCATCAGTGACAGAGACCAAGAGACCCAGTACTTC.

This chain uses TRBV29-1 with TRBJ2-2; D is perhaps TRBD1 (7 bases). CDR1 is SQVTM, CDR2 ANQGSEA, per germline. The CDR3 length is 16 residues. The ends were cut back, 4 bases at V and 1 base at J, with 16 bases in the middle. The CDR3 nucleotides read TGCAGCGTTGCCCCCGGGGGACAGATGAACACCGGGGAGCTGTTTTTT. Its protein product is CSVAPGGQMNTGELFF.

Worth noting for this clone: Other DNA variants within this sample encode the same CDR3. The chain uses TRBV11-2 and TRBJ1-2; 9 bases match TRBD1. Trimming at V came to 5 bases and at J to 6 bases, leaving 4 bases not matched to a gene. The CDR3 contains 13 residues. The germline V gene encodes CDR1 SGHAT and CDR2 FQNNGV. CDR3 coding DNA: TGTGCCAGCAGCCTCCGGGACAGGGATGGCTACACCTTC. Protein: CASSLRDRDGYTF.

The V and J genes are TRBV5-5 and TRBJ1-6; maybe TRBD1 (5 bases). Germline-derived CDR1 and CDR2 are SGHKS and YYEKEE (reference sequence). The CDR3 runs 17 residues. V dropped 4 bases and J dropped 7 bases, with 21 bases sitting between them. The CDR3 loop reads CASSPRPGTEKNSPLHF. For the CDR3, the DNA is TGTGCCAGCAGCCCCAGGCCCGGGACTGAAAAAAATTCACCCCTCCACTTT.